The TCR beta chain described here comes from a study of human T cells and chemical hapten exposure. Study details: The patch tests put 0.01% DPC on the skin of the upper back and were read 6 days later.

Time point defined: patch test 3, about 24 weeks after DPC sensitization. Treatment noted: therapeutic diphenylcyclopropenone sensitization with weekly scalp DPC. The drawing of blood occurred before each patch test was applied. Looked up from germline, CDR1 is LGHNA and CDR2 is YSLEER. This CDR3 contains 16 residues. Trimming left V 0 bases short and J 5 bases short, with 16 bases between. TCRdb independently ran MiXCR on the RACE reads; one entry per CDR3 protein. The table has approximately 86,000 distinct CDR3 sequences, about a tenth seen once. The TCR was taken from a woman aged 25 to 45 with alopecia areata. Some clones in this sample may be carry-over from other donors' samples. This material consisted of whole blood, taken in connection with sensitization to the hapten diphenylcyclopropenone (DPC). The J gene is TRBJ2-5, the V gene TRBV4-3; D is undetermined. This CDR3 is CASSQDLRRAQETQYF. The CDR3 nucleotides read TGCGCCAGCAGCCAAGATCTGAGGCGTGCCCAGGAGACCCAGTACTTC.